These 28 T cell receptor beta chains were sequenced from one sample in a study of blood T cells in healthy people across ages. The authors ran a second PCR of about 6 to 11 cycles using a sample-barcoded 5' primer and a J-beta primer mix. TCRdb reprocessed the 5' RACE reads via MiXCR and lists one record per CDR3 protein. The sample gives 1.5 million or so distinct CDR3 sequences, less than 45% of which show up once; just over 4% is in the top ten. The sequencing sample was made of blood. The origin of the receptors is a young woman in good health.

This clonotype was detected only a few times. The J gene is TRBJ2-1, the V gene TRBV3-1, with a tentative D call TRBD2 (6 bases). The CDR3 sequence is 17 residues long. V lost 6 bases and J 0 bases, leaving 18 bases between the germline ends. The germline V gene has CDR1 LGHDT and CDR2 YNNKEL (reference sequence). CDR3: CASSRGTGLRSYNEQFF. The DNA for the CDR3 is TGTGCCAGCAGTCGTGGTACGGGACTCCGCTCCTACAATGAGCAGTTCTTC.

In the case of this clonotype: Mismatch with germline at one junction end may stem from a read error. CDR3 residues: CSATLTSGTVAFF. CDR3 nucleotides: TGCAGTGCTACATTGACAAGTGGGACTGTAGCTTTCTTT. The chain carries TRBV20-1 and TRBJ1-1, with D possibly matching TRBD1 (5 bases). The CDR3 contains 13 residues. CDR1 DFQATT and CDR2 SNEGSKA come from the germline V gene (reference sequence).

This chain joins TRBV10-3 and TRBJ1-5; possibly TRBD1 for D (6 bases). V was cut by 6 bases and J by 5 bases, with 11 bases left in between. This CDR3 has 13 amino acids. The germline V gene encodes CDR1 ENHRY and CDR2 SYGVKD. The CDR3 nucleotides read TGTGCCATCAGGGAAGCAGGGGATCAGCCCCAGCATTTT. Amino acid sequence: CAIREAGDQPQHF.

V is TRBV7-2 and J is TRBJ1-1, with D perhaps TRBD1 (6 bases). Germline V gene data show CDR1 as SGHTA and CDR2 as FQGNSA. The CDR3 is 15 residues long. Trimming removed 5 bases at V and 3 bases at J, with 16 bases between. For the CDR3, the DNA is TGTGCCAGCAGCCCCGACAGGTTCTCGTACACTGAAGCTTTCTTT. It translates to CASSPDRFSYTEAFF.

V and J are TRBV12-3 or TRBV12-4 and TRBJ2-3; D remains unclear. This CDR3 comprises 14 residues. The germline V and J ends were trimmed by 3 bases and 2 bases, with 9 bases remaining between them. CDR3 amino acids: CASSFSRATDTQYF. The CDR3 nucleotides read TGTGCCAGCAGTTTCTCTCGGGCCACAGATACGCAGTATTTT.

This clonotype appeared a single time. V is TRBV7-8 and J is TRBJ2-3, with a tentative D call TRBD1 (5 bases). This CDR3 has 15 residues. V was cut by 5 bases and J by 4 bases, with 16 bases left in between. Germline CDR1 is SGHVS and CDR2 is FQNEAQ. CDR3 nucleotides: TGTGCCAGCAGCCTCCGGGCAGGGTGGGCAGATACGCAGTATTTT. This translates into CASSLRAGWADTQYF.

This clonotype was counted only a few times. This chain links TRBV29-1 with TRBJ1-2, with D hard to call. V lost 4 bases to trimming and J lost 4 bases, with 13 bases between them. The CDR3 totals 13 residues. Germline V gene data show CDR1 as SQVTM and CDR2 as ANQGSEA. CDR3 sequence: CSVGGLLGYGYTF. The CDR3, as DNA: TGCAGCGTTGGCGGGCTTTTGGGCTATGGCTACACCTTC.

The J gene is TRBJ1-3, the V gene TRBV12-3 or TRBV12-4; D remains ambiguous. The CDR3 totals 13 residues. Between the trimmed V and J ends, which lost 6 bases and 0 bases, there was a span of 6 bases. CDR3 sequence: CASRRFSGNTIYF. For the CDR3, the DNA is TGTGCCAGCAGACGTTTCTCTGGAAACACCATATATTTT.

The genes are TRBV4-1 and TRBJ1-2; maybe TRBD1 (6 bases). The CDR3 runs 16 residues. The germline V gene encodes CDR1 MGHRA and CDR2 YSYEKL. V dropped 3 bases and J dropped 2 bases, with 16 bases sitting between them. The CDR3 is CASSQDWGAANYGYTF. The CDR3 bases are TGCGCCAGCAGCCAGGACTGGGGGGCGGCCAACTATGGCTACACCTTC.

To note about this clonotype: The junction shows a germline mismatch at one end, possibly a read error. The chain carries TRBV6-2 or TRBV6-3 and TRBJ1-5; weak D call: TRBD1 (6 bases). The CDR3 is made up of 15 amino acids. CDR1 and CDR2 from the germline V gene are MNHEY and SVGEGT. As DNA, the CDR3 is TGTGCCGGCAGCCGACAGGTTTGGGGCAATCAGCCCCAGCATTTT. As protein: CAGSRQVWGNQPQHF.

The chain uses TRBV2 and TRBJ1-1; TRBD1 aligns across 11 bases. V shed 6 bases, J shed 6 bases, and the junction held 6 bases outside the gene matches. The CDR3 is 14 residues long. Germline-derived CDR1 and CDR2 are SNHLY and FYNNEI. The CDR3 loop reads CASSWRTGGSEAFF. CDR3 nucleotide sequence: TGTGCCAGCAGCTGGCGGACAGGGGGCTCTGAAGCTTTCTTT.

In its sample, this clonotype was seen a few times. J is TRBJ1-2 and V is TRBV3-1, with D maybe TRBD1 (6 bases). The germline V gene encodes CDR1 LGHDT and CDR2 YNNKEL (reference sequence). This CDR3 is built from 15 residues. V shed 4 bases and J shed 8 bases, with 20 bases lying between them. The CDR3 region is CASSPQRTVGLGYTF. CDR3 sequence (DNA): TGTGCCAGCAGCCCCCAAAGGACAGTGGGGCTCGGCTACACCTTC.

The rearrangement uses TRBV5-5 and TRBJ1-3; 8 bases match TRBD1. With V trimmed by 5 bases and J by 0 bases, 4 bases remained unmatched. CDR1 SGHKS and CDR2 YYEKEE come from the germline V gene (reference sequence). The CDR3 has 15 residues. The CDR3: CASSPTGASGNTIYF. The DNA for the CDR3 is TGTGCCAGCAGTCCGACAGGGGCCTCTGGAAACACCATATATTTT.

J is TRBJ1-5 and V is TRBV29-1, with 10 bases lining up with TRBD1. The V and J ends lost 5 bases and 1 base, in that order; junction bases with no gene match: 5. Germline-derived CDR1 and CDR2 are SQVTM and ANQGSEA. There are 15 residues in the CDR3. CDR3 protein: CSVRQGAGSNQPQHF. As DNA, the CDR3 is TGCAGCGTTAGACAGGGGGCTGGAAGCAATCAGCCCCAGCATTTT.

The rearrangement uses TRBV7-9 and TRBJ2-5; D is unresolved. Trimming pared 5 bases from V and 9 bases from J, leaving 10 bases between. The CDR3 covers 11 residues. Germline CDR1 is SEHNR and CDR2 is FQNEAQ (reference sequence). CDR3 in DNA: TGTGCCAGCAGCCCAATATGGGCCCAGTACTTC. Translating it yields CASSPIWAQYF.

This clonotype was counted only a few times. This chain uses TRBV25-1 with TRBJ2-1; 13 bases align to TRBD2. V shed 7 bases, J shed 13 bases, and the junction held 13 bases outside the gene matches. The CDR3 is made up of 15 amino acids. Germline V gene lookup returns CDR1 MGHDK and CDR2 SYGVNS. The chain's CDR3 is CASNDGLAGVGSQFF. CDR3 coding DNA: TGTGCCAGCAATGATGGACTAGCGGGAGTGGGGTCCCAGTTCTTC.

The chain couples TRBV7-6 to TRBJ2-2; perhaps TRBD1 as D (6 bases). CDR3 size: 18 residues. Germline V gene sequence: CDR1 SGHVS, CDR2 FNYEAQ. V lost 1 base and J lost 4, with 19 bases in between. The CDR3 DNA reads as TGTGCCAGCAGCTTAGTAGGGGCCAGGGGCACATGCACCGGGGAGCTGTTTTTT. Its protein is CASSLVGARGTCTGELFF.

This chain uses TRBV4-1 with TRBJ1-2, with D unclear. V lost 0 bases and J lost 4, with 15 bases in between. This CDR3 is 16 amino acids long. Germline V gene lookup returns CDR1 MGHRA and CDR2 YSYEKL. CDR3 DNA sequence: TGCGCCAGCAGCCAAGATTATTTGGGCGCAGTCTATGGCTACACCTTC. It is translated as CASSQDYLGAVYGYTF.

This chain links TRBV12-3 or TRBV12-4 with TRBJ2-7; 12 bases agree with TRBD2. Gene TRBJ2-5 matches the end of the DNA better, so the J call may be wrong. CDR3 length equals 16 residues. The CDR3 spells CASSPLTSGGLQTQYF. In DNA form, the CDR3 reads TGTGCCAGCAGTCCTTTAACTAGCGGGGGGTTACAGACCCAGTACTTC.

This sequence joins TRBV25-1 and TRBJ2-5; TRBD2 matches 8 bases. From germline, CDR1 is MGHDK and CDR2 SYGVNS. V lost 4 bases and J lost 2; bases outside the gene matches: 9. The CDR3 is 16 amino acids. The CDR3 DNA reads as TGTGCCAGCAGTGCCCAGGCAGCGGGGGTTCAAGAGACCCAGTACTTC. It yields the protein CASSAQAAGVQETQYF.

V is TRBV2 and J is TRBJ2-2, with TRBD2 as a possible D gene (6 bases). Germline CDR1 reads SNHLY; CDR2 reads FYNNEI. The V end was cut by 7 bases, the J end by 2 bases, with 11 bases between. The CDR3 runs 14 residues. CDR3 protein: CASIRRGNTGELFF. In DNA form, the CDR3 reads TGTGCCAGCATTCGGCGGGGCAACACCGGGGAGCTGTTTTTT.

This clonotype was seen more than once but under ten times. This chain links TRBV3-1 with TRBJ1-4, with a possible D match to TRBD1 (6 bases). Germline V CDR1 and CDR2: LGHDT, YNNKEL (reference sequence). Trimming removed 4 bases from V and 2 bases from J, with 11 bases in between. The CDR3 is 15 residues long. The chain's CDR3 is CASSPSGQTNEKLFF. The CDR3 bases are TGTGCCAGCAGCCCATCTGGACAGACTAATGAAAAACTGTTTTTT.

The chain links TRBV20-1 to TRBJ2-1; 9 bases map to TRBD2. Looked up from germline, CDR1 is DFQATT and CDR2 is SNEGSKA (reference sequence). The ends lost 1 base at V and 3 bases at J; junction bases unmatched: 7. This CDR3 has 16 amino acids. CDR3 amino acids: CSARGIAGEFYNEQFF. The DNA of the CDR3 is TGCAGTGCTAGAGGGATAGCGGGAGAATTCTACAATGAGCAGTTCTTC.

This clonotype turned up a few times. The rearrangement uses TRBV7-9 and TRBJ1-5; weak D call: TRBD1 (6 bases). The CDR3 has 12 amino acids. V lost 7 bases and J 5 bases, leaving 9 bases between the germline ends. The V gene's germline CDR1 is SEHNR and CDR2 FQNEAQ (reference sequence). CDR3 DNA sequence: TGTGCCAGCACTCAGGGGTATCAGCCCCAGCATTTT. Amino acid sequence: CASTQGYQPQHF. Based on the CDR3 plus reference TRBV7-9 and TRBJ1-5, the full variable domain is DTGVSQNPRHKITKRGQNVTFRCDPISEHNRLYWYRQTLGQGPEFLTYFQNEAQLEKSRLLSDRFSAERPKGSFSTLEIQRTEQGDSAMYLCASTQGYQPQHFGDGTRLSIL.

CDR3: CASSLGFQGTKNIQYF. DNA of the CDR3: TGTGCCAGCAGCTTGGGGTTCCAGGGAACCAAAAACATTCAGTACTTC. The chain employs TRBV5-5 and TRBJ2-4, with D perhaps TRBD1 (5 bases). In germline, CDR1 is SGHKS, CDR2 YYEKEE (reference sequence). V was shortened by 0 bases and J by 2 bases, with 12 bases between the two germline ends. The CDR3 runs to 16 residues.

This chain links TRBV24-1 with TRBJ2-7, with 7 bases that match TRBD1. With 7 bases clipped from V and 8 bases from J, the junction kept 4 bases outside the gene matches. Germline CDR1 is KGHDR and CDR2 is SFDVKD. The CDR3 sequence is 11 residues long. The CDR3 sequence: CATSLGQQQYF. DNA of the CDR3: TGTGCCACCAGCTTGGGACAGCAGCAGTACTTC.

This clonotype was seen only a few times. The chain couples TRBV7-7 to TRBJ2-1; TRBD1 matches 9 bases. This CDR3 has 14 residues. Germline V gene data show CDR1 as SSHAT and CDR2 as FNYEAQ (reference sequence). In nucleotides, the CDR3 is TGTGCTAGCGGCCGTGGACAGGGGACCAATGAGCAGTTCTTC. Protein product: CASGRGQGTNEQFF.

CDR3 loop: CSARPQTSTDTQYF. CDR3 DNA sequence: TGCAGTGCTAGGCCGCAGACTAGCACAGATACGCAGTATTTT. The chain has TRBV20-1 and TRBJ2-3; D remains unclear. This CDR3 has 14 amino acids. The V gene's germline CDR1 is DFQATT and CDR2 SNEGSKA (reference sequence). Trimming cost V 3 bases and J 0 bases, with 10 bases left between them.